This T cell receptor beta chain was captured in a study of regulatory T cells in long-lasting Graves disease. Study summary: Positive TSH receptor antibodies alongside over 5 years of antithyroid drugs were what marked Graves' disease as persistent.

Time point: persistent/refractory GD, antithyroid drugs over 5 years with positive TRAb. The TCR library was made from RNA that had been extracted from PBMCs in TRIzol. The CDR3 spans 15 residues. CDR1 is SGHRS, CDR2 YFSETQ, per germline. Trimming removed 4 bases from V and 5 bases from J, with 16 bases in between. This clonotype appeared a few times. TCR beta libraries were built with iRepertoire HTBI primers and Arm-PCR of CDR3 regions. TCRdb used MiXCR to reprocess the multiplex PCR reads, holding one entry per CDR3 protein. The sample records a few hundred thousand distinct CDR3 sequences, around a quarter being singletons.

This sample comprised peripheral blood mononuclear cells (PBMCs), obtained when the disease was refractory, from a patient treated with antithyroid drugs. This TCR was sampled from a female donor with Graves disease. The rearrangement uses TRBV5-1 and TRBJ2-1; no firm D call. CDR3 loop: CASSLDRVLNNEQFF. CDR3 coding DNA: TGCGCCAGCAGCCTGGACCGGGTCCTCAACAATGAGCAGTTCTTC. The full variable domain, completed using reference TRBV5-1 and TRBJ2-1, is KAGVTQTPRYLIKTRGQQVTLSCSPISGHRSVSWYQQTPGQGLQFLFEYFSETQRNKGNFPGRFSGRQFSNSRSEMNVSTLELGDSALYLCASSLDRVLNNEQFFGPGTRLTVL.